This TCR beta chain was sequenced in a study of CD8 T cells in ankylosing spondylitis. The CDR3 sequence is 13 residues long. The V gene lost 4 bases and the J gene lost 4 bases, with 11 bases spanning the gap. CDR1 is SEHNR and CDR2 is FQNEAQ in the germline V gene (reference sequence). This clonotype occurred a few times. TCRdb passed the 5' RACE reads through MiXCR, listing each CDR3 protein once. The sample consists of 240,000 or so distinct CDR3 sequences, 9.5% to 12% of them appearing once. The sequenced sample was blood, either unsorted or a sorted T cell fraction (not recorded which). This receptor was taken from a male donor with ankylosing spondylitis or in good health (not recorded which). This chain connects TRBV7-9 to TRBJ2-7; D might be TRBD2 (6 bases). This CDR3 is CASSYGGIYEQYF. Here the CDR3 DNA reads TGTGCCAGCAGCTATGGGGGGATTTACGAGCAGTACTTC.